The 23 T cell receptor beta chains reported below all come from one sample, sequenced in a study of blood T cell repertoires in COVID-19. Assay used: immunoSEQ multiplex PCR; TCRdb lists only in-frame clones, some missing. The sample lists under 300,000 clones; 90% were seen once. The material sequenced was peripheral blood. These receptors came from a middle-aged woman with acute or convalescent COVID-19.

The rearrangement uses TRBV5-6 and TRBJ2-3, with D possibly being TRBD1 (5 bases). This CDR3 is 16 amino acids long. Trimming removed 0 bases at V and 2 bases at J, with 13 bases between. The germline V gene encodes CDR1 SGHDT and CDR2 YYEEEE. CDR3 protein: CASSLEGSTLTDTQYF. Here the CDR3 DNA reads TGTGCCAGCAGCTTGGAGGGGTCCACTCTCACAGATACGCAGTATTTT.

This clone came up a few times. V usage is TRBV4-1 and J usage is TRBJ1-2; D not certain. The CDR3 is 15 residues long. The germline V gene has CDR1 MGHRA and CDR2 YSYEKL. Trimming removed 8 bases at V and 2 bases at J, with 18 bases between. The CDR3 DNA sequence: TGCGCCAGCGCCTGGCGGAGAGATATCAACTATGGCTACACCTTC. Protein product: CASAWRRDINYGYTF.

This chain joins TRBV27 and TRBJ2-5, with D perhaps TRBD1 (6 bases). Trimming took 9 bases from V and 5 from J, leaving 22 bases between them. The germline V gene encodes CDR1 MNHEY and CDR2 SMNVEV (reference sequence). This CDR3 contains 15 residues. The CDR3 sequence is CARGARPLSEETQYF. In DNA form, the CDR3 reads TGTGCCAGGGGGGCAAGGCCCCTCAGCGAGGAGACCCAGTACTTC.

This chain connects TRBV5-1 to TRBJ1-3; tentative D call: TRBD1 (6 bases). CDR1 and CDR2 (germline): SGHRS, YFSETQ. Trimming removed 0 bases at V and 6 bases at J, with 10 bases between. The CDR3 spans 14 residues. The CDR3 DNA follows: TGCGCCAGCAGCTTGGGACAGGTTGAAAACACCATATATTTT. Its protein is CASSLGQVENTIYF.

V usage is TRBV14 and J usage is TRBJ1-1, with D perhaps TRBD1 (5 bases). CDR1 and CDR2 from the germline V gene are SGHDN and FVKESK. Trimming shortened V by 1 base and J by 7 bases, and 19 bases separated the two germline ends. This CDR3 region has 16 residues. The DNA of the CDR3 is TGTGCCAGCAGCCAAGGCCGTGCGGGGACTGAGAGTGAAGCTTTCTTT. Its protein product is CASSQGRAGTESEAFF.

This chain uses TRBV19 with TRBJ1-2, with 8 bases lining up with TRBD1. Unmatched junction bases numbered 16, after V lost 8 bases and J lost 5 bases. The CDR3 is 16 amino acids. Germline values: CDR1 LNHDA, CDR2 SQIVND (reference sequence). The CDR3 sequence: CASDQTGGQAYYGYTF. The CDR3 coding sequence is TGTGCCAGTGACCAAACGGGGGGACAGGCTTATTATGGCTACACCTTC.

This clone was found a few times. The chain employs TRBV6-5 and TRBJ1-3; D is unresolved. Per germline, CDR1 MNHEY and CDR2 SVGAGI. This CDR3 is 13 amino acids long. V shed 7 bases and J shed 0 bases, with 7 bases lying between them. In DNA, the CDR3 is TGTGCCAGCATGCGAGACTCTGGAAACACCATATATTTT. This translates into CASMRDSGNTIYF.

The V and J genes are TRBV3-1 (or the pseudogene TRBV3-2) and TRBJ2-3; D gene uncertain. Deletions cut 1 base from V and 2 bases from J, with 13 bases between. The CDR3 contains 16 residues. CDR1 and CDR2 from the germline V gene are LGHDT and YNNKEL (reference sequence). CDR3 nucleotides: TGTGCCAGCAGCCAAGGATTTTTAGCTAACACAGATACGCAGTATTTT. Amino acids: CASSQGFLANTDTQYF.

This chain uses TRBV19 with TRBJ2-2, with D perhaps matching TRBD1 (5 bases). Germline loops: CDR1 LNHDA, CDR2 SQIVND (reference sequence). The CDR3 length is 14 residues. The V and J ends lost 3 bases and 4 bases respectively, with 9 bases between them. CDR3 loop: CASSILGVTGELFF. CDR3 in DNA: TGTGCCAGTAGTATTTTAGGGGTCACCGGGGAGCTGTTTTTT.

This clone came up a few times. V gene TRBV11-2 combines with J gene TRBJ1-2, with D hard to call. With 4 bases removed from V and 1 base from J, the gap between germline ends came to 10 bases. This CDR3 has 14 amino acids. Germline loops: CDR1 SGHAT, CDR2 FQNNGV. CDR3 region: CASSYQQFNYGYTF. In nucleotides, the CDR3 is TGTGCCAGCAGCTATCAACAGTTTAACTATGGCTACACCTTC.

This clone was seen once. The chain recombines TRBV30 with TRBJ1-2; 11 bases match TRBD1. The germline CDR1 and CDR2 sequences are GTSNPN and SVGIG (reference sequence). Trimming at V came to 3 bases and at J to 7 bases, leaving 10 bases not matched to a gene. There are 15 residues in the CDR3. This CDR3 is CAWSYPDRGQGGYTF. DNA for the CDR3: TGTGCCTGGAGCTACCCGGACAGGGGGCAGGGTGGCTACACCTTC. The full variable domain, in which reference TRBV30 and TRBJ1-2 provide the parts outside the CDR3, is SQTIHQWPATLVQPVGSPLSLECTVEGTSNPNLYWYRQAAGRGLQLLFYSVGIGQISSEVPQNLSASRPQDRQFILSSKKLLLSDSGFYLCAWSYPDRGQGGYTFGSGTRLTVV.

The chain links TRBV7-2 to TRBJ1-2, with TRBD1 matching 8 bases. CDR1 is SGHTA, CDR2 FQGNSA, per germline. Trimming removed 1 base from V and 5 bases from J; junction bases left unmatched: 15. The CDR3 extends over 18 amino acids. CDR3 coding DNA: TGTGCCAGCAGCTTAGTCGTAATGGGAGTGGGGACAGGATATGGCTACACCTTC. Protein sequence: CASSLVVMGVGTGYGYTF.

The V call is TRBV12-3 or TRBV12-4, the J call TRBJ1-5, with D uncertain. V gave up 5 bases and J gave up 9 bases, with 8 bases separating them. The CDR3 spans 11 residues. CDR3 amino acids: CASSERGPQHF. The CDR3 region has the DNA TGTGCCAGCAGTGAACGCGGGCCCCAGCATTTT.

The rearrangement uses TRBV5-1 and TRBJ1-2; D is unclear. The V end was cut by 0 bases, the J end by 5 bases, with 11 bases between. Germline loops: CDR1 SGHRS, CDR2 YFSETQ. The CDR3 extends over 14 amino acids. DNA of the CDR3: TGCGCCAGCAGCTTGGGATCTAATTTGTATGGCTACACCTTC. Translated: CASSLGSNLYGYTF. Filled out from reference TRBV5-1 and TRBJ1-2, the complete variable domain reads KAGVTQTPRYLIKTRGQQVTLSCSPISGHRSVSWYQQTPGQGLQFLFEYFSETQRNKGNFPGRFSGRQFSNSRSEMNVSTLELGDSALYLCASSLGSNLYGYTFGSGTRLTVV.

This sequence joins TRBV27 and TRBJ2-1; D gene ambiguous. V lost 1 base, J lost 7 bases, and 8 bases lay in between. This CDR3 is 13 amino acids long. Per the germline V gene, CDR1 is MNHEY and CDR2 is SMNVEV (reference sequence). CDR3 in amino acids: CASSLWAGNEQFF. CDR3 coding DNA: TGTGCCAGCAGTTTATGGGCTGGGAATGAGCAGTTCTTC.

The genes are TRBV5-1 and TRBJ1-3; D remains unclear. Germline lookup yields CDR1 SGHRS and CDR2 YFSETQ. V lost 1 base and J lost 0, with 8 bases in between. The CDR3 sequence is 15 residues long. The CDR3 nucleotides are TGCGCCAGCAGCTTGAGCGCGGGCTCTGGAAACACCATATATTTT. Its translation: CASSLSAGSGNTIYF.

This chain joins TRBV6-5 and TRBJ2-1; 12 bases map to TRBD2. Germline lookup yields CDR1 MNHEY and CDR2 SVGAGI. The CDR3 covers 14 residues. V trimming: 9 bases; J trimming: 7 bases; junction bases outside the gene matches: 7. The CDR3 nucleotides read TGTGCCAGTACAAGACTAGCGGGGGTGAATGAGCAGTTCTTC. Protein: CASTRLAGVNEQFF.

This clone was picked up a small number of times. The chain combines TRBV7-9 with TRBJ1-2; D gene uncertain. Germline V gene sequence: CDR1 SEHNR, CDR2 FQNEAQ (reference sequence). The CDR3 contains 12 residues. The V gene lost 6 bases and the J gene lost 0 bases, with 5 bases spanning the gap. Here the CDR3 reads CASSSTNYGYTF. CDR3 coding DNA: TGTGCCAGCAGTTCTACTAACTATGGCTACACCTTC.

The rearrangement uses TRBV9 and TRBJ1-2; TRBD1 matches at 10 bases. V was pared by 7 bases and J by 1 base, with 4 bases of the junction left unmatched. Germline CDR1 reads SGDLS; CDR2 reads YYNGEE. The CDR3 is made up of 14 amino acids. The CDR3 DNA is TGTGCCAGCCGGGACAGGGGTTTTAACTATGGCTACACCTTC. This gives the protein CASRDRGFNYGYTF. Looking up the rest from reference TRBV9 and TRBJ1-2 gives the full variable domain: DSGVTQTPKHLITATGQRVTLRCSPRSGDLSVYWYQQSLDQGLQFLIQYYNGEERAKGNILERFSAQQFPDLHSELNLSSLELGDSALYFCASRDRGFNYGYTFGSGTRLTVV.

The V gene is TRBV7-2, the J gene TRBJ2-2; D unclear. V was shortened by 1 base and J by 4 bases, with 7 bases between the two germline ends. This CDR3 has 14 residues. Germline V gives CDR1 SGHTA, CDR2 FQGNSA. The CDR3 sequence: CASSLVSGTGELFF. CDR3 nucleotide sequence: TGTGCCAGCAGCTTAGTTTCGGGCACCGGGGAGCTGTTTTTT.

The chain uses TRBV10-3 and TRBJ2-5; TRBD2 matches 8 bases. The V segment lost 5 bases and the J segment 5 bases; nucleotides outside the gene matches: 1. CDR1 and CDR2 from the germline V gene are ENHRY and SYGVKD. The CDR3 consists of 12 residues. The CDR3 coding sequence is TGTGCCATCAGTCGGACTAGCGAGACCCAGTACTTC. This encodes CAISRTSETQYF.

This chain uses TRBV21-1 with TRBJ2-1; the tabulated D call, TRBD2, remains unverified against the DNA. TRBV21-1 is listed as a pseudogene. The CDR3 spans 16 residues. The CDR3 sequence: CASSKGGGISYNEQFF. For the CDR3, the DNA is TGTGCCAGCAGCAAAGGTGGGGGGATCTCCTACAATGAGCAGTTCTTC.

This clone showed up many times. The chain employs TRBV3-1 (or the pseudogene TRBV3-2) and TRBJ1-3; D is uncertain. Germline CDR1 LGHDT, CDR2 YNNKEL (reference sequence). V lost 4 bases, J lost 4 bases, and 5 bases lay in between. The CDR3 length is 12 residues. CDR3 amino acids: CASSPEGNTIYF. CDR3 DNA: TGTGCCAGCAGCCCTGAGGGAAACACCATATATTTT.